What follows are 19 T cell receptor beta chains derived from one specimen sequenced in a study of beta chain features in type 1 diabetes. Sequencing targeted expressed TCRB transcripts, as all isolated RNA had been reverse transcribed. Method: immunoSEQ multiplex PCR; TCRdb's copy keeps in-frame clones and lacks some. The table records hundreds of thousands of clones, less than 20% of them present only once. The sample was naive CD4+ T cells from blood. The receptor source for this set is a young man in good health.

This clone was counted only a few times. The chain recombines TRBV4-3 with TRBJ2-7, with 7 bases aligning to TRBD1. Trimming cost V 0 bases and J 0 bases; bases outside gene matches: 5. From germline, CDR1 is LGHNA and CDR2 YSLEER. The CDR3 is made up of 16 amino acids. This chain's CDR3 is CASSQEATGRSYEQYF. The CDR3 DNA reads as TGCGCCAGCAGCCAAGAAGCGACAGGGCGCTCCTACGAGCAGTACTTC.

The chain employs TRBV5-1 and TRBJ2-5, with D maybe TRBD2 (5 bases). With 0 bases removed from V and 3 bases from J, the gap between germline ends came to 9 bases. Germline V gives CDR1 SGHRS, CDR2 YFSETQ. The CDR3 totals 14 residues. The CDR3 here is CASSLADGEETQYF. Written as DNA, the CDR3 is TGCGCCAGCAGCTTGGCCGACGGGGAAGAGACCCAGTACTTC. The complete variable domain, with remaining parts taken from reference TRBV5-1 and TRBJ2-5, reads KAGVTQTPRYLIKTRGQQVTLSCSPISGHRSVSWYQQTPGQGLQFLFEYFSETQRNKGNFPGRFSGRQFSNSRSEMNVSTLELGDSALYLCASSLADGEETQYFGPGTRLLVL.

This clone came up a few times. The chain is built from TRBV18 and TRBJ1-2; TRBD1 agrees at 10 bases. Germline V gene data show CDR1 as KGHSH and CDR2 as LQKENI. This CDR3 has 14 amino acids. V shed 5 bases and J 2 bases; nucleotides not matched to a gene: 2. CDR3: CASSTTGGNYGYTF. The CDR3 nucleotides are TGTGCCAGCTCAACGACAGGGGGCAACTATGGCTACACCTTC.

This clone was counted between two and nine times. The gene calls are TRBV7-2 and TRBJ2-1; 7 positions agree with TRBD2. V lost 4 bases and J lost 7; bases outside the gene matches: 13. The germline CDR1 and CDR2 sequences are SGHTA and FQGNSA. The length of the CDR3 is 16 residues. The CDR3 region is CASSSHGLGLGNEQFF. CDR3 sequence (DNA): TGTGCCAGCAGCTCCCATGGACTAGGATTAGGTAATGAGCAGTTCTTC. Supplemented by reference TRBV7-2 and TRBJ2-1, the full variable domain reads GAGVSQSPSNKVTEKGKDVELRCDPISGHTALYWYRQSLGQGLEFLIYFQGNSAPDKSGLPSDRFSAERTGGSVSTLTIQRTQQEDSAVYLCASSSHGLGLGNEQFFGPGTRLTVL.

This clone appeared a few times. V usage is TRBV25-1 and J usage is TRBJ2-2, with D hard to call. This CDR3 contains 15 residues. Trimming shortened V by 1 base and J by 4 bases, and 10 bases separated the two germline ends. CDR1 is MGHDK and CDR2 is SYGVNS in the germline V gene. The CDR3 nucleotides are TGTGCCAGCAGTGAATGGGGTGGGCGCACCGGGGAGCTGTTTTTT. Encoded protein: CASSEWGGRTGELFF.

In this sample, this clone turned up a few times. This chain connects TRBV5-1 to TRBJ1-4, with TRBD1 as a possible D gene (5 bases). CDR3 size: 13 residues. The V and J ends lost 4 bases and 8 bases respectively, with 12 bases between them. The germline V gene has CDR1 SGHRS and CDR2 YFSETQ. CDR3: CASSGGTREKLFF. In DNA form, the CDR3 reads TGCGCCAGCAGCGGCGGGACTCGGGAAAAACTGTTTTTT.

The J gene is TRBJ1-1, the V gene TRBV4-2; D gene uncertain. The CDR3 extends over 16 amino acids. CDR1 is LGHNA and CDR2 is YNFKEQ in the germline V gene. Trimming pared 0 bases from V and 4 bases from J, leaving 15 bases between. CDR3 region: CASSQETYSRGTEAFF. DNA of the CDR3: TGTGCCAGCAGCCAAGAAACCTACTCCCGGGGCACTGAAGCTTTCTTT.

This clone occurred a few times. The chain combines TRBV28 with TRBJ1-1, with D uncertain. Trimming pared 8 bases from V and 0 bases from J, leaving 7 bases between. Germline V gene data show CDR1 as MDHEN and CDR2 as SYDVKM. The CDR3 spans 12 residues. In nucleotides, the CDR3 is TGTGCCAGCTTGGAGCTGAACACTGAAGCTTTCTTT. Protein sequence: CASLELNTEAFF.

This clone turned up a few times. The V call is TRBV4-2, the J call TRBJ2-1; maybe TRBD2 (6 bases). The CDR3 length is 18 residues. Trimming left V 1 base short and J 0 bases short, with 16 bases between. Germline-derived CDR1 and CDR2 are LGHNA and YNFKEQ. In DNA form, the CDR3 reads TGTGCCAGCAGCCAAGTTCGTGGCGGGGATAGCTCCTACAATGAGCAGTTCTTC. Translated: CASSQVRGGDSSYNEQFF.

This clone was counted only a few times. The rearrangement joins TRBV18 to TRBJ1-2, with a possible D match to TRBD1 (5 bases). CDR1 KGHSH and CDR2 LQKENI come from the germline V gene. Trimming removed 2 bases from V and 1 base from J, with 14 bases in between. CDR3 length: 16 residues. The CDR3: CASSPNQGLVNYGYTF. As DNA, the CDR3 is TGTGCCAGCTCACCAAACCAGGGATTAGTTAACTATGGCTACACCTTC. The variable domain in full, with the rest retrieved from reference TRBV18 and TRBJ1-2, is NAGVMQNPRHLVRRRGQEARLRCSPMKGHSHVYWYRQLPEEGLKFMVYLQKENIIDESGMPKERFSAEFPKEGPSILRIQQVVRGDSAAYFCASSPNQGLVNYGYTFGSGTRLTVV.

The DNA of the CDR3 is TGCAGCGTCGCCGGGACAGCCGGGACTAGGGGTTACAATGAGCAGTTCTTC. As protein: CSVAGTAGTRGYNEQFF. This chain uses TRBV29-1 with TRBJ2-1, with TRBD2 as a possible D gene (8 bases). This CDR3 is 17 amino acids long. Germline CDR1 reads SQVTM; CDR2 reads ANQGSEA. The germline V and J ends were trimmed by 6 bases and 4 bases, with 25 bases remaining between them.

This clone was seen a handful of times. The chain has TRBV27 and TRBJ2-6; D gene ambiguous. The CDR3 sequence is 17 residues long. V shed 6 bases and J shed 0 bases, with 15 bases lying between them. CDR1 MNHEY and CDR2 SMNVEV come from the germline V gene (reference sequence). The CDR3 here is CASSILIQRSGANVLTF. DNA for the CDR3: TGTGCCAGCAGCATATTGATACAGCGCTCTGGGGCCAACGTCCTGACTTTC.

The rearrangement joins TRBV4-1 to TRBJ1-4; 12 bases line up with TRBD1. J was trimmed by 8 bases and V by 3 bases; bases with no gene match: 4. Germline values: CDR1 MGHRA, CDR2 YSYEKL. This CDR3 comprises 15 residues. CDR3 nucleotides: TGCGCCAGCAGCCATCCGGGACAGGGGGCGGAAAAACTGTTTTTT. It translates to CASSHPGQGAEKLFF.

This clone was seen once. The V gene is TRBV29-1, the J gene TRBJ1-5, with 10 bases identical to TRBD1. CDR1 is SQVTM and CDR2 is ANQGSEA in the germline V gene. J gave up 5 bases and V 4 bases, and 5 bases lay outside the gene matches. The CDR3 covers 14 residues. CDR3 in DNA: TGCAGCGTTGGGGACAGGGGCCCGTATCAGCCCCAGCATTTT. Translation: CSVGDRGPYQPQHF. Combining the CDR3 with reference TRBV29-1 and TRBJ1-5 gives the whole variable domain SAVISQKPSRDICQRGTSLTIQCQVDSQVTMMFWYRQQPGQSLTLIATANQGSEATYESGFVIDKFPISRPNLTFSTLTVSNMSPEDSSIYLCSVGDRGPYQPQHFGDGTRLSIL.

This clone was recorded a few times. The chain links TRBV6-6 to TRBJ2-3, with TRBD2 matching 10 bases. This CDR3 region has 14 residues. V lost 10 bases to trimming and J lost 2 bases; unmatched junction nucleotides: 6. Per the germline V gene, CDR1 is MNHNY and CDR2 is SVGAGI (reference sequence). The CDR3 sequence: CATLTSGVTDTQYF. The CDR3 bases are TGTGCCACCTTAACTAGCGGGGTCACAGATACGCAGTATTTT.

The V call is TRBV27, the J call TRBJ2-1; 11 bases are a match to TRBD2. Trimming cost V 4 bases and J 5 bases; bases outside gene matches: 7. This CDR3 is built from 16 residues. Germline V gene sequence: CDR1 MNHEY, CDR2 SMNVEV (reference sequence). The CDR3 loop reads CASSSLAGGLNNEQFF. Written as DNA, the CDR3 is TGTGCCAGCAGTTCCCTAGCGGGGGGCCTAAACAATGAGCAGTTCTTC.

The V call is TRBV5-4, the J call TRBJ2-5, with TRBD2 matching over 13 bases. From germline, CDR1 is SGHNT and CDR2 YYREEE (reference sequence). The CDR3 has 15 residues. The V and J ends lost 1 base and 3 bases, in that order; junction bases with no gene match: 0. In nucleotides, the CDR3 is TGTGCCAGCAGCTTGACTAGCGGGGGGGAAGAGACCCAGTACTTC. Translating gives CASSLTSGGEETQYF.

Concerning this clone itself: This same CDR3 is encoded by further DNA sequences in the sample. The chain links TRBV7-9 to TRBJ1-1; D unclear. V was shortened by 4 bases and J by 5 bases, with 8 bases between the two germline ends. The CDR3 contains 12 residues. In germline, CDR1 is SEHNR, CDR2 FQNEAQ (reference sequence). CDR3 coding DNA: TGTGCCAGCAGCTCGGGGAGGACTGAAGCTTTCTTT. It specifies CASSSGRTEAFF.

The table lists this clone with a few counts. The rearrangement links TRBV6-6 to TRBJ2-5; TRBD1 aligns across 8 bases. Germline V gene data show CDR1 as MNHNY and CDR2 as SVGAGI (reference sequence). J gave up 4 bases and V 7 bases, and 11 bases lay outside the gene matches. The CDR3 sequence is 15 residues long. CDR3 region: CASNRKQGVPETQYF. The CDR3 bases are TGTGCCAGCAATAGAAAACAGGGGGTGCCAGAGACCCAGTACTTC.